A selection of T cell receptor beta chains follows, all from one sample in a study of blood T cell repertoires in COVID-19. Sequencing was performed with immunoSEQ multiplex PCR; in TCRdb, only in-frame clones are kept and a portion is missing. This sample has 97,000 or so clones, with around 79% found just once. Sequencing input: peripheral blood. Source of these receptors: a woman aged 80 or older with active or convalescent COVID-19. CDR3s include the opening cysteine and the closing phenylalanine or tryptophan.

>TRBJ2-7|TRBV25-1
CASSGLAPHEQYF
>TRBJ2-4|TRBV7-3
CASSLQGGDIQYF
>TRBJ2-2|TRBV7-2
CASSPTPGSTGELFF
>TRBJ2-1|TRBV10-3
CAIGASDPAESGEQFF
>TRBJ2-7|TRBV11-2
CASSLRATSGRLYEQYF
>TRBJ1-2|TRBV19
CASTGTGYGYTF
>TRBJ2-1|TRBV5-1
CASKVAGGPYNEQFF
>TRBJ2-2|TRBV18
CASSPERAIGELFF
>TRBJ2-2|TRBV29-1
CSVEVGDRGPVGELFF
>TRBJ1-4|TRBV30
CAWSDTGATNEKLFF
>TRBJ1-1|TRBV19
CASSTHGGYPEAFF
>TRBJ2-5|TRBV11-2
CASSTGETQYF
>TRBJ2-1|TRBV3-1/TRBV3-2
CASSPATSGAYNEQFF
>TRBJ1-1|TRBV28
CASSTRTAKAFF
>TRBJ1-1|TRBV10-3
CAISESRDRDTEAFF
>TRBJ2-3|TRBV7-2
CASSLELAISDTQYF
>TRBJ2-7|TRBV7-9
CASSLRAGAYEQYF
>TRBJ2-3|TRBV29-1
CSVLGISGEDADTQYF
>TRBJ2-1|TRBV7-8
CASSLAQDNEQFF
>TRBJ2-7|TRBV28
CATVGGPAGEQYF
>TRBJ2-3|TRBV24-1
CATRGLAVDTDTQYF
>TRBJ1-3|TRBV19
CASSLRSTSGNTIYF
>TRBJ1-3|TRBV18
CASSPDRASGNTIYF
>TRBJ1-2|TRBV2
CASQEPGYTF
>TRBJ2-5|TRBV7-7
CASSLGVGDRGAETQYF
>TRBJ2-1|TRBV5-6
CASSSRGREGRDEQFF
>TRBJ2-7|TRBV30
CAWSDLGQGKYEQYF